Below are 14 T cell receptor beta chains sequenced from a single sample in a study of T cells in Graves' hyperthyroidism and ophthalmopathy. TCR beta CDR3 regions were amplified from RNA. TCR CDR3 underwent first-round RT-PCR with the HTBI primer set. TCRdb reprocessed the multiplex PCR reads via MiXCR and lists one record per CDR3 protein. Of around 270,000 distinct CDR3 sequences in the sample, approximately 18% were seen once. The sequenced material came from blood. These receptors all stem from a man aged 45-60 years with Graves' ophthalmopathy.

This clonotype was found many times. This chain uses TRBV18 with TRBJ1-1, with D maybe TRBD1 (5 bases). Germline CDR1 is KGHSH and CDR2 is LQKENI. Trimming cost V 4 bases and J 6 bases, with 18 bases left between them. The CDR3 is 15 amino acids. The CDR3: CASSQGRGGGAEAFF. The CDR3 DNA reads TGTGCCAGCTCACAAGGGAGGGGAGGCGGGGCTGAAGCTTTCTTT.

This clonotype was picked up many times. The CDR3 spells CSVGVGYEQYF. The DNA of the CDR3 is TGCAGCGTGGGTGTGGGGTACGAGCAGTACTTC. The J gene is TRBJ2-7, the V gene TRBV29-1; D remains ambiguous. V lost 6 bases, J lost 4 bases, and 10 bases lay in between. This CDR3 region has 11 residues. Germline assignment: CDR1 SQVTM and CDR2 ANQGSEA.

This clonotype has only a few counts. The genes are TRBV6-5 and TRBJ1-6; 8 nucleotides agree with TRBD1. The CDR3 spans 16 residues. Germline V gene sequence: CDR1 MNHEY, CDR2 SVGAGI. Trimming at V came to 2 bases and at J to 7 bases, leaving 7 bases not matched to a gene. CDR3 bases: TGTGCCAGCAGTTACGACAGGGGTACCCGCAATTCACCCCTCCACTTT. Its translation: CASSYDRGTRNSPLHF.

V usage is TRBV5-1 and J usage is TRBJ2-1, with no clear D. V was clipped by 4 bases and J by 0 bases, with 5 bases between them. Germline V gives CDR1 SGHRS, CDR2 YFSETQ. CDR3 size: 13 residues. The CDR3 is CASSGVSYNEQFF. The CDR3 nucleotides are TGCGCCAGCAGCGGTGTCTCCTACAATGAGCAGTTCTTC.

The chain has TRBV27 and TRBJ1-6, with 12 nucleotides matching TRBD1. This CDR3 region has 15 residues. Germline V gene sequence: CDR1 MNHEY, CDR2 SMNVEV (reference sequence). The ends lost 3 bases at V and 9 bases at J; junction bases unmatched: 3. The CDR3 loop reads CASSFGTGGRSPLHF. Written as DNA, the CDR3 is TGTGCCAGCAGTTTTGGGACAGGGGGCCGTTCACCCCTCCACTTT.

With regard to this clonotype: Germline and junction disagree at one end, which may indicate a read error. This chain connects TRBV4-2 to TRBJ1-4; D is ambiguous. The CDR3 is made up of 16 amino acids. Germline CDR1 reads LGHNA; CDR2 reads YNFKEQ. The CDR3 region has the DNA TGTGCCAGCAGCCAAGGTCGGCGTGCAACTAATGAAGAACTGTTTTTT. This translates into CASSQGRRATNEELFF.

There are many counts of this clonotype. The rearrangement links TRBV28 to TRBJ1-2, with no clear D. The CDR3 covers 15 residues. V lost 5 bases to trimming and J lost 5 bases, with 18 bases between them. Germline V lookup: CDR1 MDHEN, CDR2 SYDVKM. The CDR3 DNA sequence: TGTGCCAGCAGTCCACTCGGCACAGTGGGATATGGCTACACCTTC. The encoded protein is CASSPLGTVGYGYTF.

This clonotype was counted many times. This chain joins TRBV12-3 or TRBV12-4 and TRBJ1-1; a possible D gene is TRBD1 (5 bases). Trimming removed 7 bases at V and 1 base at J, with 10 bases between. The CDR3 is 13 amino acids. The CDR3 DNA reads TGTGCCAGCAATCGCCAGGGGAACACTGAAGCTTTCTTT. Protein: CASNRQGNTEAFF.

In this sample, this clonotype turned up a few times. Here the CDR3 DNA reads TGCGCCAGCTCCGAGGGCAGAAGTAGCGAGCAGTACTTC. Its protein product is CASSEGRSSEQYF. The V and J genes are TRBV5-1 and TRBJ2-7, with a possible D match to TRBD2 (5 bases). The CDR3 has 13 amino acids. Trimming cost V 7 bases and J 6 bases, with 17 bases left between them. Germline V gives CDR1 SGHRS, CDR2 YFSETQ.

The rearrangement joins TRBV4-1 to TRBJ1-5; 10 bases are a match to TRBD1. The V and J ends lost 1 base and 6 bases, in that order; junction bases with no gene match: 6. This CDR3 spans 16 amino acids. Germline V gene lookup returns CDR1 MGHRA and CDR2 YSYEKL. The CDR3 loop is CASSQGQGARVQPQHF. CDR3 nucleotide sequence: TGCGCCAGCAGCCAAGGACAGGGGGCGCGGGTTCAGCCCCAGCATTTT.

This clonotype has at least ten counts. The genes are TRBV24-1 and TRBJ2-2, with 9 bases fitting TRBD1. Germline V lookup: CDR1 KGHDR, CDR2 SFDVKD. With V trimmed by 1 base and J by 3 bases, 5 bases remained unmatched. The CDR3 sequence is 17 residues long. CDR3 DNA sequence: TGTGCCACCAGTGATTTCCTGCGACAGGGGGACACCGGGGAGCTGTTTTTT. This sequence encodes CATSDFLRQGDTGELFF.

This chain links TRBV29-1 with TRBJ1-1; 9 bases are shared with TRBD1. This CDR3 contains 15 residues. The V segment lost 2 bases and the J segment 1 base; nucleotides outside the gene matches: 5. CDR1 is SQVTM, CDR2 ANQGSEA, per germline. The CDR3 sequence: CSVEPQGAWNTEAFF. CDR3 DNA: TGCAGCGTTGAACCACAGGGGGCGTGGAACACTGAAGCTTTCTTT.

There are many counts of this clonotype. This chain joins TRBV19 and TRBJ1-3; no clear D. Germline V gene data show CDR1 as LNHDA and CDR2 as SQIVND (reference sequence). CDR3 size: 16 residues. Trimming removed 5 bases at V and 1 base at J, with 15 bases between. The CDR3 DNA sequence: TGTGCCAGTAGTCCTCTTTCAATCGGTTCTGGAAACACCATATATTTT. It specifies CASSPLSIGSGNTIYF.

This clonotype was counted a few times. J is TRBJ2-7 and V is TRBV7-3, with 11 bases lining up with TRBD2. CDR1 and CDR2 from the germline V gene are SGHTA and FQGTGA. Germline trimming cut 3 bases from V and 3 bases from J; bases unmatched to any gene: 4. CDR3 length: 15 amino acids. Here the CDR3 DNA reads TGTGCCAGCAGCTTGACTAGCGGGAACATCTACGAGCAGTACTTC. Its protein is CASSLTSGNIYEQYF.